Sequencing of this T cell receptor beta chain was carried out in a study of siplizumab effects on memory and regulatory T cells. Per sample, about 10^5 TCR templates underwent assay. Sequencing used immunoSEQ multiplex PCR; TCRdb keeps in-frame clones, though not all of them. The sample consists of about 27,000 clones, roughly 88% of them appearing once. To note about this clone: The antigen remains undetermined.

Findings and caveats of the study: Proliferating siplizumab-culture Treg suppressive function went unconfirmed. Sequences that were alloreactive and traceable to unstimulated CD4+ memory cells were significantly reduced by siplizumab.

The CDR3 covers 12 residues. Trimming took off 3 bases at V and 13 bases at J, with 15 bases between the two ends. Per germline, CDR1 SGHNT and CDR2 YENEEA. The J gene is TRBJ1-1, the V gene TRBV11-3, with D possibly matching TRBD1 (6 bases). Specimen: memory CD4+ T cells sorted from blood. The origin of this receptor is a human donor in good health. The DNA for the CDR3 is TGTGCCAGCAGCTTGGGTCCGGGGGCATATTTCTTT. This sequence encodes CASSLGPGAYFF. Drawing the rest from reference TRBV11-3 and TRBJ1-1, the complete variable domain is EAGVVQSPRYKIIEKKQPVAFWCNPISGHNTLYWYLQNLGQGPELLIRYENEEAVDDSQLPKDRFSAERLKGVDSTLKIQPAELGDSAVYLCASSLGPGAYFFGQGTRLTVV.